The next 15 T cell receptor beta chains were all read from a single sample in a study of breast tumors, draining lymph nodes, adjacent tissues. The lymph nodes were axillary draining lymph nodes from breast cancer patients. MiXCR, applied by TCRdb to the multiplex PCR reads, yields one record per CDR3 protein. The sample lists around 140,000 distinct CDR3 sequences, more than 20% occurring once. The specimen sequenced was axillary lymph node tissue. The receptors here all came from a female donor with breast cancer. Some clones in this sample may be carry-over from other donors' samples.

This clonotype has at least ten counts. The chain joins TRBV7-8 to TRBJ2-7, with 7 bases matching TRBD2. Germline V CDR1 and CDR2: SGHVS, FQNEAQ. This CDR3 region has 16 residues. The V gene end was trimmed by 2 bases and the J gene end by 0 bases; junction bases not matched to a gene: 7. The CDR3 region is CASSLSSGHSSYEQYF. CDR3 DNA sequence: TGTGCCAGCAGCTTATCTAGCGGCCACAGCTCCTACGAGCAGTACTTC.

Details on this clonotype: A single base separates this from a much larger clone, so it may be a read error. This likely comes from a read error, as the CDR3 has no conserved phenylalanine or tryptophan at its end. The DNA is left out, because the CDR3 cannot be placed on it with certainty; the CDR3 is given as TCRdb lists it. The rearrangement uses TRBV10-1 and TRBJ2-7. Germline-derived CDR1 and CDR2 are WNHNN and SYGVQD (reference sequence). A total of 8 residues make up the CDR3, ends included. CDR3 sequence reads: CASSESQI.

The table lists this clonotype with many counts. The gene calls are TRBV13 and TRBJ2-2, with TRBD2 matching 7 bases. Germline CDR1 reads PRHDT; CDR2 reads FYEKMQ (reference sequence). The CDR3 contains 15 residues. The V segment lost 6 bases and the J segment 0 bases; nucleotides outside the gene matches: 4. The CDR3 DNA reads as TGTGCCAGCAGACATGGACTAGCGAACACCGGGGAGCTGTTTTTT. It yields the protein CASRHGLANTGELFF. The complete variable domain, with remaining parts taken from reference TRBV13 and TRBJ2-2, reads AAGVIQSPRHLIKEKRETATLKCYPIPRHDTVYWYQQGPGQDPQFLISFYEKMQSDKGSIPDRFSAQQFSDYHSELNMSSLELGDSALYFCASRHGLANTGELFFGEGSRLTVL.

A remark on this clonotype: A much larger clone sits a single nucleotide away, making a read error possible. V and J are TRBV18 and TRBJ1-2; D uncertain. V was clipped by 2 bases and J by 3 bases, with 7 bases between them. The CDR3 contains 13 residues. The germline V gene has CDR1 KGHSH and CDR2 LQKENI. The DNA of the CDR3 is TGTGCCAGCTCACCATACCAGGACTATGGCTACACCTTC. It codes for CASSPYQDYGYTF.

This clonotype was picked up a small number of times. The chain couples TRBV19 to TRBJ1-2, with D perhaps matching TRBD1 (5 bases). Trimming took off 5 bases at V and 7 bases at J, with 14 bases between the two ends. This CDR3 is built from 13 residues. The V gene's germline CDR1 is LNHDA and CDR2 SQIVND (reference sequence). The CDR3 DNA reads TGTGCCAGTAGTCCGGCGCGGGGCGGTGGCTACACCTTC. It yields the protein CASSPARGGGYTF.

This clonotype was seen repeatedly, ten times or more. The rearrangement links TRBV28 to TRBJ1-6; no definite D call. Between the trimmed V and J ends, which lost 2 bases and 7 bases, there was a span of 12 bases. Germline CDR1 and CDR2: MDHEN and SYDVKM. The CDR3 is 15 amino acids. In DNA form, the CDR3 reads TGTGCCAGCAGTTTAGTCCGGGTAGGGAATTCACCCCTCCACTTT. This encodes CASSLVRVGNSPLHF.

This clonotype was seen ten or more times. The chain joins TRBV5-4 to TRBJ2-3; 8 nucleotides agree with TRBD2. Trimming cost V 4 bases and J 5 bases; bases outside gene matches: 9. The germline V gene has CDR1 SGHNT and CDR2 YYREEE (reference sequence). The CDR3 consists of 15 residues. CDR3 loop: CASSRESGSGDTQYF. CDR3 nucleotides: TGTGCCAGCAGCCGTGAAAGCGGGAGTGGAGATACGCAGTATTTT.

The sample holds many counts of this clonotype. For the CDR3, the DNA is TGTGCCAGCAGTGCCACAGGGGGCTCTGGAAACACCATATATTTT. It yields the protein CASSATGGSGNTIYF. The chain joins TRBV6-1 to TRBJ1-3, with 8 positions matching TRBD1. The CDR3 covers 15 residues. Germline V gives CDR1 MNHNS, CDR2 SASEGT. The junction had 2 bases not matched to a gene; V was cut back by 4 bases and J by 0 bases.

Notes on this clonotype: This CDR3 is missing its conserved last phenylalanine or tryptophan, likely due to a read error. The J gene is TRBJ2-7, the V gene TRBV7-2, with TRBD1 matching 12 bases. With V trimmed by 5 bases and J by 9 bases, 11 bases remained unmatched. The CDR3 extends over 15 amino acids. Germline values: CDR1 SGHTA, CDR2 FQGNSA. The CDR3 reads CASSPEGQGASAQYY. CDR3 in DNA: TGTGCCAGCAGCCCAGAGGGACAGGGGGCGTCGGCGCAGTACTAC.

V and J are TRBV27 and TRBJ1-5; maybe TRBD1 (6 bases). CDR3 length equals 15 residues. Per the germline V gene, CDR1 is MNHEY and CDR2 is SMNVEV (reference sequence). V was clipped by 3 bases and J by 0 bases, with 9 bases between them. The CDR3, as DNA: TGTGCCAGCAGTTTTAACAGGGATAGCAATCAGCCCCAGCATTTT. Encoded protein: CASSFNRDSNQPQHF.

This clonotype was recorded at least ten times. The V call is TRBV7-3, the J call TRBJ2-3, with 14 bases identical to TRBD2. Germline assignment: CDR1 SGHTA and CDR2 FQGTGA. J was trimmed by 6 bases and V by 2 bases; bases with no gene match: 7. CDR3 length: 17 amino acids. The chain's CDR3 is CASSLRGTSGSGDTQYF. DNA of the CDR3: TGTGCCAGCAGCTTACGGGGGACTAGCGGGAGCGGGGATACGCAGTATTTT. Together with reference TRBV7-3 and TRBJ2-3, the CDR3 gives the full variable domain: GAGVSQTPSNKVTEKGKYVELRCDPISGHTALYWYRQSLGQGPEFLIYFQGTGAADDSGLPNDRFFAVRPEGSVSTLKIQRTERGDSAVYLCASSLRGTSGSGDTQYFGPGTRLTVL.

This clonotype has a count of ten or more. V is TRBV5-1 and J is TRBJ2-7; TRBD1 matches at 7 bases. Germline CDR1 is SGHRS and CDR2 is YFSETQ. The V segment lost 0 bases and the J segment 3 bases; nucleotides outside the gene matches: 6. The CDR3 is 15 amino acids. The CDR3 bases are TGCGCCAGCAGCTTGGTTGGGACAGCAATCTACGAGCAGTACTTC. Its protein product is CASSLVGTAIYEQYF.

This clonotype was picked up many times. This chain links TRBV2 with TRBJ2-3; D is possibly TRBD1 (6 bases). V was pared by 6 bases and J by 2 bases, with 12 bases between. Germline V CDR1 and CDR2: SNHLY, FYNNEI. The CDR3 is 14 amino acids. CDR3 region: CASRDRIYTDTQYF. CDR3 in DNA: TGTGCCAGCAGGGACAGAATTTACACAGATACGCAGTATTTT.

A note on this clonotype: This clone may be a read error of a much larger clone one base away. V is TRBV5-4 and J is TRBJ2-7, with 7 bases identical to TRBD2. The CDR3 loop spans 14 amino acids. Germline CDR1 SGHNT, CDR2 YYREEE (reference sequence). V shed 4 bases and J 2 bases; nucleotides not matched to a gene: 6. CDR3 in amino acids: CASSGGRRAYEQYF. The DNA for the CDR3 is TGTGCCAGCAGCGGCGGGAGAAGGGCCTACGAGCAGTACTTC.

V and J are TRBV6-1 and TRBJ1-3; TRBD1 agrees at 9 bases. The CDR3 length is 16 residues. Germline V gives CDR1 MNHNS, CDR2 SASEGT. J gave up 0 bases and V 4 bases, and 4 bases lay outside the gene matches. This chain's CDR3 is CASSALGQGSGNTIYF. The CDR3 DNA reads as TGTGCCAGCAGTGCCTTGGGACAGGGCTCTGGAAACACCATATATTTT.